The sequence of this T cell receptor beta chain was determined in a study of blood T cell repertoires in COVID-19. V lost 4 bases to trimming and J lost 4 bases; unmatched junction nucleotides: 10. CDR1 SGDLS and CDR2 YYNGEE come from the germline V gene. The CDR3 has 15 residues. TCRdb's copy holds only in-frame clones and misses some; the assay was immunoSEQ multiplex PCR. The data contain under 150,000 clones, 81% of them singletons. This sequence was found in a man in his fifties or sixties with acute or convalescent COVID-19. The sample was peripheral blood. The rearrangement uses TRBV9 and TRBJ1-2; 7 bases agree with TRBD1. CDR3 coding DNA: TGTGCCAGCAGCCCAGGGGGGAGGCGTAGCTATGGCTACACCTTC. Translated, it gives CASSPGGRRSYGYTF.